This T cell receptor (beta chain) was sequenced in a study of spatial heterogeneity in lung cancer. Study-level points and caveats: Blood showed ubiquitous tumor TCRs more often at resection than at routine follow-up.

Time point of the sample: blood at routine non-recurrence follow-up after resection. TCRdb reanalysed the 5' RACE reads using MiXCR and keeps one entry per CDR3 protein. In the table there are fewer than 150,000 distinct CDR3 sequences, 10% to 12% of which are singletons. The CDR3 has 14 residues. J was trimmed by 4 bases and V by 4 bases; bases with no gene match: 6. CDR1 is SNHLY and CDR2 is FYNNEI in the germline V gene. About this clonotype: What it binds is not known.

This material consisted of PBMCs, taken at follow-up. The clonotype originates from a female donor with early-stage non-small cell lung cancer. The chain combines TRBV2 with TRBJ1-1; 7 positions match TRBD1. CDR3 loop: CASSAQGESTEAFF. The CDR3 DNA sequence: TGTGCCAGCAGTGCCCAGGGGGAGTCCACTGAAGCTTTCTTT.